This T cell receptor beta chain was captured by sequencing in a study of T cell changes during pregnancy in multiple sclerosis. Germline loops: CDR1 KGHSH, CDR2 LQKENI. V lost 2 bases and J lost 0, with 23 bases in between. The CDR3 is made up of 21 amino acids. Measured with immunoSEQ multiplex PCR; TCRdb has only the in-frame clones, and not every one. This sample has about 110,000 clones; roughly 90% occur once, and the top ten carry approximately 1.5%. This clone showed up just a few times. Sequencing used peripheral blood, obtained in the third trimester of pregnancy. The chain is built from TRBV18 and TRBJ1-6; tentative D call: TRBD1 (5 bases). This TCR was sampled from a female donor with multiple sclerosis, enrolled in a pregnancy study. CDR3 region: CASSPSTDFAVGSSYNSPLHF. The DNA of the CDR3 is TGTGCCAGCTCACCATCGACAGACTTCGCGGTCGGGAGCTCCTATAATTCACCCCTCCACTTT.